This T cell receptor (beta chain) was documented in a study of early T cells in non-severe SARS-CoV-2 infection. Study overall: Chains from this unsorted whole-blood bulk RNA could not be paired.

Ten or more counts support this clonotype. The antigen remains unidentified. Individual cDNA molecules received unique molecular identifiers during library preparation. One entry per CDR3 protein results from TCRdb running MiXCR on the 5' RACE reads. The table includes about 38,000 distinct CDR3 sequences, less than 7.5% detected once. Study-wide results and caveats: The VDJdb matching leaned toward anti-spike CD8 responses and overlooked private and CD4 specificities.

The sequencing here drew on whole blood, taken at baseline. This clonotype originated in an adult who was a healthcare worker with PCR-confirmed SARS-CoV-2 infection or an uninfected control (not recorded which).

Here the CDR3 reads CASSLALVPVRGVWGNTIYF. The CDR3 nucleotides are TGTGCCAGCAGCTTAGCGTTGGTACCCGTAAGGGGAGTATGGGGAAACACCATATATTTT. The chain joins TRBV7-9 to TRBJ1-3; D is possibly TRBD1 (5 bases). The germline V gene has CDR1 SEHNR and CDR2 FQNEAQ (reference sequence). This CDR3 is built from 20 residues. Trimming pared 0 bases from V and 4 bases from J, leaving 25 bases between.